Included here is one T cell receptor beta chain sequence, with context. Its antigen is not identified. The sample belongs to a study of CD4 T cell repertoires in COVID-19. The study's findings and limits: Suggested intraclonal diversification: top SARS-CoV-2-reactive clonotypes appeared in two or three memory subsets.

Data came from immunoSEQ multiplex PCR; TCRdb stores just in-frame clones and leaves some out. Among about 75,000 clones, roughly four fifths were seen once, and the ten largest hold around 0.6%. The CDR3 has 13 amino acids. The V and J ends lost 7 bases and 7 bases respectively, with 16 bases between them. From germline, CDR1 is LNHDA and CDR2 SQIVND (reference sequence). This chain connects TRBV19 to TRBJ1-1; no firm D call. The TCR was taken from a human donor who had COVID-19. Sequencing used CD4+ T cells from peripheral blood, obtained after recovery from COVID-19. The CDR3 nucleotides read TGTGCCAGTAAGACAAGGGAGGTCCTTGAAGCTTTCTTT. It encodes CASKTREVLEAFF.